This T cell receptor beta chain is drawn from a study of OX40 agonist ivuxolimab in advanced cancers. Looking at the study overall: Ivuxolimab doses were 0.01, 0.1, 0.3, 1.5, 3 or 10 mg/kg every 2 weeks. Broader study findings: Low levels of normalized T-cell clonal expansion also appeared in some nonresponders.

Remarks on this clone: As yet, its antigen is unknown.

This CDR3 is built from 12 residues. Per germline, CDR1 LNHDA and CDR2 SQIVND (reference sequence). V lost 2 bases, J lost 1 base, and 2 bases lay in between. Measured with immunoSEQ multiplex PCR; TCRdb has only the in-frame clones, and not every one. The sample records 73,000 or so clones, approximately 83% being singletons. The genes are TRBV19 and TRBJ1-1, with unresolved D. The source was CD4+ or CD8+ T cells sorted from blood, collected in a trial of the OX40 agonist ivuxolimab. The sequence came from an adult with an advanced solid tumor such as melanoma, head and neck, liver or kidney cancer. In nucleotides, the CDR3 is TGTGCCAGTAGTATACAGAACACTGAAGCTTTCTTT. It encodes CASSIQNTEAFF.